One sample yielded the 30 T cell receptor beta chains listed below, sequenced in a study of blood T cell repertoires in COVID-19. This table comes from immunoSEQ multiplex PCR, and its TCRdb copy is limited to in-frame clones, with some not included. The data hold 200,000 to 250,000 clones, with about 78% observed a single time. Sequenced material: peripheral blood. These receptors were collected from a woman in her 70s with acute or convalescent COVID-19.

This chain joins TRBV19 and TRBJ2-3, with 12 bases lining up with TRBD2. CDR1 is LNHDA, CDR2 SQIVND, per germline (reference sequence). CDR3 length equals 18 residues. The junction had 13 bases not matched to a gene; V was cut back by 4 bases and J by 5 bases. CDR3 region: CASSTLRLAGGRGDTQYF. The CDR3 nucleotides read TGTGCCAGTAGTACCCTCCGGCTAGCGGGAGGGAGGGGAGATACGCAGTATTTT. The entire variable domain, with the rest obtained from reference TRBV19 and TRBJ2-3, is as follows: DGGITQSPKYLFRKEGQNVTLSCEQNLNHDAMYWYRQDPGQGLRLIYYSQIVNDFQKGDIAEGYSVSREKKESFPLTVTSAQKNPTAFYLCASSTLRLAGGRGDTQYFGPGTRLTVL.

The gene calls are TRBV5-6 and TRBJ2-5, with 15 bases lining up with TRBD2. CDR1 is SGHDT and CDR2 is YYEEEE in the germline V gene. Trimming took 4 bases from V and 7 from J; bases not matched to a gene: 11. The CDR3 runs 17 residues. CDR3 sequence reads: CASSLGGLAGGPVTQYF. CDR3 coding DNA: TGTGCCAGCAGCCTAGGCGGACTAGCGGGAGGGCCCGTGACCCAGTACTTC.

In this sample, this clone turned up a few times. The chain couples TRBV5-1 to TRBJ1-1, with D perhaps TRBD1 (5 bases). This CDR3 spans 16 amino acids. Between the trimmed V and J ends, which lost 3 bases and 2 bases, there was a span of 17 bases. CDR1 and CDR2 from the germline V gene are SGHRS and YFSETQ. DNA of the CDR3: TGCGCCAGCAGCTCCTCGGGGGTAAGATCAAACACTGAAGCTTTCTTT. Its protein product is CASSSSGVRSNTEAFF.

The DNA of the CDR3 is TGTGCCAGCAGTTTCCCCGCGGCTGGAAACACCATATATTTT. It translates to CASSFPAAGNTIYF. The chain is built from TRBV28 and TRBJ1-3; D is undetermined. The CDR3 is 14 residues long. Trimming removed 3 bases from V and 2 bases from J, with 8 bases in between. Germline CDR1 is MDHEN and CDR2 is SYDVKM.

This clone was seen more than once but under ten times. This chain links TRBV28 with TRBJ1-4; 8 nucleotides match TRBD1. The CDR3 sequence is 15 residues long. Unmatched junction bases numbered 5, after V lost 5 bases and J lost 3 bases. CDR1 and CDR2 from the germline V gene are MDHEN and SYDVKM. CDR3 sequence: CASSHQGAANEKLFF. The CDR3 region has the DNA TGTGCCAGCAGTCATCAGGGGGCAGCTAATGAAAAACTGTTTTTT. The full variable domain, with the rest looked up from reference TRBV28 and TRBJ1-4, is DVKVTQSSRYLVKRTGEKVFLECVQDMDHENMFWYRQDPGLGLRLIYFSYDVKMKEKGDIPEGYSVSREKKERFSLILESASTNQTSMYLCASSHQGAANEKLFFGSGTQLSVL.

This clone showed up many times. DNA for the CDR3: TGTGCCAGCAGCTTTGATCAGGGGGCGGTGGGGAATCAGCCCCAGCATTTT. It encodes CASSFDQGAVGNQPQHF. This sequence joins TRBV7-9 and TRBJ1-5; 8 bases agree with TRBD1. This CDR3 is 17 amino acids long. The germline gives CDR1 SEHNR, CDR2 FQNEAQ (reference sequence). The J segment lost 4 bases and the V segment lost 3 bases, leaving 11 bases of the junction unmatched.

This clone was counted between two and nine times. The chain combines TRBV4-1 with TRBJ1-1; TRBD1 matches at 8 bases. The V gene end was trimmed by 1 base and the J gene end by 7 bases; junction bases not matched to a gene: 14. Germline CDR1 reads MGHRA; CDR2 reads YSYEKL. The CDR3 length is 17 residues. As DNA, the CDR3 is TGCGCCAGCAGCCAAGGAACGGGCAGGGGGCCGAAGGGTGAAGCTTTCTTT. Protein: CASSQGTGRGPKGEAFF.

This clone has at least ten counts. V usage is TRBV5-1 and J usage is TRBJ1-2; perhaps TRBD1 as D (6 bases). The ends were cut back, 3 bases at V and 4 bases at J, with 13 bases in the middle. Looked up from germline, CDR1 is SGHRS and CDR2 is YFSETQ. The CDR3 contains 14 residues. CDR3 DNA sequence: TGCGCCAGCAGCTCTACAGGGCCCGCCTATGGCTACACCTTC. Translating gives CASSSTGPAYGYTF.

The rearrangement uses TRBV15 and TRBJ2-5; the D is unclear. The CDR3 is 14 amino acids. V lost 0 bases, J lost 1 base, and 6 bases lay in between. Germline CDR1 is LNHNV and CDR2 is YYDKDF (reference sequence). The CDR3 bases are TGTGCCACCAGCAGAGAAGGCGGCCAAGAGACCCAGTACTTC. This codes for CATSREGGQETQYF.

This clone appeared once. The V call is TRBV3-1 (or the pseudogene TRBV3-2), the J call TRBJ2-3; TRBD2 is a possible D gene (6 bases). Per the germline V gene, CDR1 is LGHDT and CDR2 is YNNKEL (reference sequence). The CDR3 totals 14 residues. V shed 7 bases and J shed 2 bases, with 13 bases lying between them. CDR3 coding DNA: TGTGCCAGCAACCTCCGGGGGACCACAGATACGCAGTATTTT. Protein sequence: CASNLRGTTDTQYF.

V and J are TRBV7-9 and TRBJ2-7; D is possibly TRBD1 (5 bases). The CDR3 has 14 amino acids. The germline gives CDR1 SEHNR, CDR2 FQNEAQ (reference sequence). Deletions cut 0 bases from V and 6 bases from J, with 12 bases between. The CDR3 protein is CASSLAPQGGEQYF. The CDR3 nucleotides read TGTGCCAGCAGCTTAGCCCCGCAGGGCGGCGAGCAGTACTTC.

This chain links TRBV11-2 with TRBJ2-7; weak D call: TRBD1 (6 bases). V gave up 5 bases and J gave up 4 bases, with 21 bases separating them. The CDR3 contains 16 residues. The germline V gene encodes CDR1 SGHAT and CDR2 FQNNGV. The CDR3 region has the DNA TGTGCCAGCAGCCGAAGGCGAGGGGGAATACTATACGAGCAGTACTTC. Its protein product is CASSRRRGGILYEQYF.

The V gene is TRBV28, the J gene TRBJ1-5; perhaps TRBD1 as D (6 bases). Trimming left V 11 bases short and J 9 bases short, with 23 bases between. The CDR3 is 14 amino acids. CDR1 MDHEN and CDR2 SYDVKM come from the germline V gene. DNA of the CDR3: TGTGCCGCCGGATCGGGGGGGGCTGGGCGGCCCCAGCATTTT. Protein sequence: CAAGSGGAGRPQHF.

The V and J genes are TRBV28 and TRBJ2-7; D is perhaps TRBD1 (6 bases). Germline assignment: CDR1 MDHEN and CDR2 SYDVKM. The CDR3 runs to 14 residues. Between the trimmed V and J ends, which lost 7 bases and 2 bases, there was a span of 15 bases. The CDR3 region is CASTLQGSAYEQYF. The CDR3 nucleotides are TGTGCCAGCACCTTACAGGGTAGTGCCTACGAGCAGTACTTC.

The J gene is TRBJ2-5, the V gene TRBV7-2; TRBD2 agrees at 8 bases. CDR1 SGHTA and CDR2 FQGNSA come from the germline V gene. The CDR3 loop spans 16 amino acids. The V segment lost 5 bases and the J segment 5 bases; nucleotides outside the gene matches: 13. CDR3 nucleotides: TGTGCCAGCAGCCCCCGAGCTGGACTAGCAACGGAGACCCAGTACTTC. Protein sequence: CASSPRAGLATETQYF.

V is TRBV11-2 and J is TRBJ2-7; 9 bases map to TRBD1. CDR3 size: 15 residues. Germline V gene sequence: CDR1 SGHAT, CDR2 FQNNGV. V lost 5 bases to trimming and J lost 3 bases; unmatched junction nucleotides: 8. The CDR3, as DNA: TGTGCCAGCAGCCAGGGACAGGGCAGCCACTACGAGCAGTACTTC. Its translation is CASSQGQGSHYEQYF.

As for this clone: The same CDR3 also results from other DNA sequences found in this sample. This chain joins TRBV5-1 and TRBJ2-1; D possibly corresponds to TRBD1 (6 bases). The CDR3 totals 12 residues. Trimming left V 0 bases short and J 9 bases short, with 7 bases between. Germline loops: CDR1 SGHRS, CDR2 YFSETQ. CDR3 loop: CASSLVGGEQFF. The CDR3 coding sequence is TGCGCCAGCAGCTTGGTAGGGGGTGAGCAGTTCTTC.

The chain is built from TRBV18 and TRBJ1-4; D gene uncertain. CDR3 length equals 17 residues. CDR1 is KGHSH and CDR2 is LQKENI in the germline V gene. V lost 2 bases and J 4 bases, leaving 17 bases between the germline ends. The CDR3 nucleotides are TGTGCCAGCTCACCAGCGGGTTCCGGCAGATATAATGAAAAACTGTTTTTT. It translates to CASSPAGSGRYNEKLFF.

V gene TRBV19 combines with J gene TRBJ2-3, with D unclear. Germline V gene data show CDR1 as LNHDA and CDR2 as SQIVND (reference sequence). The CDR3 is 13 amino acids. Between the trimmed V and J ends, which lost 6 bases and 0 bases, there was a span of 7 bases. The CDR3 coding sequence is TGTGCCAGTAGACATCCGAGCACAGATACGCAGTATTTT. This gives the protein CASRHPSTDTQYF.

The J gene is TRBJ2-7, the V gene TRBV5-4, with D possibly matching TRBD1 (5 bases). The CDR3 spans 13 residues. Germline loops: CDR1 SGHNT, CDR2 YYREEE (reference sequence). V lost 3 bases to trimming and J lost 0 bases, with 7 bases between them. DNA for the CDR3: TGTGCCAGCAGCTGGCAGGGCTCCTACGAGCAGTACTTC. This gives the protein CASSWQGSYEQYF.

The chain combines TRBV30 with TRBJ1-3; D is perhaps TRBD1 (6 bases). This CDR3 region has 14 residues. Germline V gene lookup returns CDR1 GTSNPN and CDR2 SVGIG (reference sequence). Trimming took off 2 bases at V and 0 bases at J, with 8 bases between the two ends. The CDR3 DNA follows: TGTGCCTGGAGTACAGGGATCTCTGGAAACACCATATATTTT. Translation: CAWSTGISGNTIYF.

The chain is built from TRBV6-5 and TRBJ2-3; D is unclear. The CDR3 length is 13 residues. Deletions cut 7 bases from V and 0 bases from J, with 8 bases between. The germline gives CDR1 MNHEY, CDR2 SVGAGI. The CDR3 spells CASTRRSTDTQYF. For the CDR3, the DNA is TGTGCCAGCACCCGCAGAAGCACAGATACGCAGTATTTT.

V and J are TRBV28 and TRBJ1-5, with a weak D call TRBD1 (6 bases). CDR1 and CDR2 from the germline V gene are MDHEN and SYDVKM. Trimming cost V 7 bases and J 0 bases, with 13 bases left between them. CDR3 length: 15 amino acids. The CDR3 DNA sequence: TGTGCCAGCACTCAGACAGGTTATAGCAATCAGCCCCAGCATTTT. Residues: CASTQTGYSNQPQHF.

The rearrangement links TRBV3-1 (or the pseudogene TRBV3-2) to TRBJ2-7, with 9 bases matching TRBD2. From germline, CDR1 is LGHDT and CDR2 YNNKEL (reference sequence). This CDR3 comprises 18 residues. The V and J ends lost 1 base and 5 bases, in that order; junction bases with no gene match: 15. CDR3 in amino acids: CASSQGRALGGRGNEQYF. The CDR3 coding sequence is TGTGCCAGCAGCCAAGGGCGGGCGCTAGGCGGGAGGGGTAACGAGCAGTACTTC.

The chain couples TRBV7-2 to TRBJ2-7; unclear D gene. CDR3 size: 13 residues. The germline gives CDR1 SGHTA, CDR2 FQGNSA. V lost 0 bases and J lost 5, with 8 bases in between. The CDR3 region is CASSLALQNEQYF. The CDR3 coding sequence is TGTGCCAGCAGCTTAGCGCTTCAGAACGAGCAGTACTTC.

V and J are TRBV2 and TRBJ1-1; 10 nucleotides agree with TRBD1. Germline values: CDR1 SNHLY, CDR2 FYNNEI. Trimming removed 5 bases from V and 1 base from J; junction bases left unmatched: 7. The CDR3 runs 16 residues. In nucleotides, the CDR3 is TGTGCCAGCAGTACGCGTCGGGACAGGGGGAACACTGAAGCTTTCTTT. Encoded protein: CASSTRRDRGNTEAFF.

V gene TRBV29-1 combines with J gene TRBJ1-2; a possible D gene is TRBD1 (6 bases). The CDR3 extends over 13 amino acids. Germline-derived CDR1 and CDR2 are SQVTM and ANQGSEA. Trimming left V 0 bases short and J 4 bases short, with 9 bases between. The CDR3 loop reads CSVEEGATYGYTF. For the CDR3, the DNA is TGCAGCGTTGAAGAGGGGGCCACCTATGGCTACACCTTC.

This sequence joins TRBV18 and TRBJ2-7; 7 nucleotides align to TRBD1. The trim removed 7 bases at V and 0 bases at J, leaving 6 bases unmatched. CDR1 and CDR2 from the germline V gene are KGHSH and LQKENI. The CDR3 length is 14 residues. CDR3 sequence (DNA): TGTGCCAGCTTGGGGGACAGCAGCTCCTACGAGCAGTACTTC. This gives the protein CASLGDSSSYEQYF.

In this sample, this clone turned up once. The J gene is TRBJ1-1, the V gene TRBV29-1; TRBD1 is a possible D gene (6 bases). The CDR3 has 13 residues. V was pared by 7 bases and J by 3 bases, with 15 bases between. Germline loops: CDR1 SQVTM, CDR2 ANQGSEA. DNA for the CDR3: TGCAGCGCCATGGACAGCGCCTACACTGAAGCTTTCTTT. This sequence encodes CSAMDSAYTEAFF.

The V call is TRBV24-1, the J call TRBJ2-1; TRBD2 agrees at 12 bases. The junction had 5 bases not matched to a gene; V was cut back by 4 bases and J by 8 bases. There are 15 residues in the CDR3. Germline values: CDR1 KGHDR, CDR2 SFDVKD. The chain's CDR3 is CATSEPGLAGDEQFF. CDR3 nucleotides: TGTGCCACCAGTGAACCGGGACTAGCGGGTGATGAGCAGTTCTTC.